The T cell receptor (beta chain) described here comes from a study of Ad26.COV2.S vaccination and SARS-CoV-2 variants. Study-level information: Within the COV1001 Ad26.COV2.S trial arm, the donor was enrolled. Study-wide points: Whether participants received vaccine or placebo, their non-spike TCR breadth was similar. In TCR breadth and depth analyses, total T cell responses may have been underestimated.

Data came from immunoSEQ multiplex PCR; TCRdb stores just in-frame clones and leaves some out. There are roughly 460,000 clones in the sample; about 89% occur only once, and around 1.6% lies in the top ten. Trimming shortened V by 9 bases and J by 1 base, and 15 bases separated the two germline ends. The CDR3 contains 15 residues. Per germline, CDR1 LNHDA and CDR2 SQIVND (reference sequence). Regarding this clone: Antigen unknown.

Noted treatment: around 19 received Ad26.COV2.S at low or high dose, single or two shots; a few received placebo; per-sample allocation not given. Vaccine and placebo recipients were sampled on day 63 after the first injection. Spike of the Wuhan-strain SARS-CoV-2 was expressed by an Ad26 vector, which formed the vaccine. This rearrangement joins TRBV19 to TRBJ2-2; D unresolved. The origin of this receptor is a person aged 18 to 65 who received the Ad26.COV2.S COVID-19 vaccine or a placebo. Sequences were derived from peripheral blood, sampled in a trial of Ad26.COV2.S vaccine versus placebo. CDR3 DNA sequence: TGTGCCAGCAACCTAGGTTGGCGGAACACCGGGGAGCTGTTTTTT. This encodes CASNLGWRNTGELFF.